This is a list of T cell receptor beta chains from one sample in a study of T cells in Graves' hyperthyroidism and ophthalmopathy. TCRdb re-analysed the multiplex PCR reads in MiXCR, keeping a single row per CDR3 protein. The repertoire has around 290,000 distinct CDR3 sequences, roughly 13% of them found once; the top ten carry almost 8%. What was sequenced was blood. The receptors shown here come from a woman aged 30 to 39 with Graves' hyperthyroidism that later progressed to Graves' ophthalmopathy. Both conserved end residues are part of each CDR3. D genes are given only for firm matches. Clone size is shown for a subset of rows, as once, few, many or a class of expanded clone.

>TRBJ2-7|TRBD2|many|TRBV3-1
TGTGCCAGCAGCCAACAATTAGCGGGAGTCCACGAGCAGTACTTC
CASSQQLAGVHEQYF
>TRBJ2-1|NA|many|TRBV7-2
TGTGCCAGCAGCTTAGCGGGATACACCTACAATGAGCAGTTCTTC
CASSLAGYTYNEQFF
>TRBJ2-5|TRBD2|few|TRBV6-1
TGTGCCAGCAGTGATCAACTCATAGCGGGAGGTGGGGGGGAGACCCAGTACTTC
CASSDQLIAGGGGETQYF
>TRBJ2-7|NA|many|TRBV3-2
TGTGCCAGCAGCCTGACTGAGACAAGGAGCTCCTACGAGCAGTACTTC
CASSLTETRSSYEQYF
>TRBJ2-7|TRBD2|many|TRBV9
TGTGCCAGCAGCCCTCGGACTAGCGGGGCCTACGAGCAGTACTTC
CASSPRTSGAYEQYF
>TRBJ2-5|TRBD1|NA|TRBV4-3
TGCGCCGGCAGCCAAGGGACAGGCCAAGAGACCCAGTACTTC
CAGSQGTGQETQYF
>TRBJ1-3|NA|NA|TRBV6-5
TGTGCCAGCAGTTTTAGCCAGGCGCACTCTGGAAACACCATATATTTT
CASSFSQAHSGNTIYF
>TRBJ2-3|TRBD2|many|TRBV20-1
TGCAGTGCTAGTCCGACTAGCGTTGAGCAGTATTTT
CSASPTSVEQYF
>TRBJ2-1|TRBD2|many|TRBV12-3/TRBV12-4
TGTGCCAGCAGTTTAGCGCTAACTAGCGGGAGGAATGAGCAGTTCTTC
CASSLALTSGRNEQFF
>TRBJ2-2|NA|many|TRBV20-1
TGCAGTGCTACCAGGACCATACCGGGGGAGCTGTTTTTT
CSATRTIPGELFF
>TRBJ2-7|NA|NA|TRBV5-6
TGTGCCAGCAGCTTGGCGTGGGATTGGGACCCGGCCCACGAGCAGTACTTC
CASSLAWDWDPAHEQYF
>TRBJ2-6|NA|NA|TRBV27
TGTGCCAGAAGTCCCCGAGGACAGCTGGTCTCTGGGGCCAACGTCCTGACTTTC
CARSPRGQLVSGANVLTF
>TRBJ2-7|NA|many|TRBV20-1
TGCAGTGCTAGAAAGGGGAGCTCCACCGAAGAGCAGTACTTC
CSARKGSSTEEQYF
>TRBJ2-5|NA|many|TRBV29-1
TGCAGCGTTCTCCCTGAAGAGACCCAGTACTTC
CSVLPEETQYF
>TRBJ2-5|NA|NA|TRBV25-1
TGTGCCAGCAGTGAAGGGCCAGGGCGGAAGGACTTC
CASSEGPGRKDF
>TRBJ1-2|TRBD1|NA|TRBV19
TGTGCCAGTAGTATCCCAGGACAGGGCGCCCGCTATGGCTACACCTTC
CASSIPGQGARYGYTF
>TRBJ2-7|TRBD2|many|TRBV12-3/TRBV12-4
TGTGCCAGCAGCTCGACTAGCGGGAGGCTCTACGAGCAGTACTTC
CASSSTSGRLYEQYF
>TRBJ2-5|NA|many|TRBV6-1
TGTGCCAGCAGTGAAGGGGCTAGCCGGAAGACCCAGTACTTC
CASSEGASRKTQYF
>TRBJ2-7|NA|few|TRBV5-1
TGCGCCAGCAGCCCAACCGACAACGAGCAGTACTTC
CASSPTDNEQYF
>TRBJ1-2|NA|NA|TRBV10-3
TGTGCCATGGGGACGGCGGACAACTATGGCTACACCTTC
CAMGTADNYGYTF
>TRBJ1-5|NA|many|TRBV16
TGTGCCAGCAGCCAATATTCTGAGGGAAATCAGCCCCAGCATTTT
CASSQYSEGNQPQHF
>TRBJ2-3|NA|many|TRBV20-1
TGCAGTGCTTTGGCTAGCGCGGACACAGATACGCAGTATTTT
CSALASADTDTQYF
>TRBJ2-6|NA|NA|TRBV19
TGTGCCAGTAGTATTGGTTTGCGGGCCAACGTCCTGACTTTC
CASSIGLRANVLTF
>TRBJ2-1|NA|few|TRBV6-1
TGTGCCAGCAGTACGCGCCTTGAGCAGTTCTTC
CASSTRLEQFF
>TRBJ2-5|NA|many|TRBV30
TGTGCCGGAGGAGGGATGGGGACCCAGTACTTC
CAGGGMGTQYF
>TRBJ2-5|NA|many|TRBV5-6
TGTGCCAGCAGCTTGAGAGCTCAAGAGACCCAGTACTTC
CASSLRAQETQYF
>TRBJ2-3|TRBD2|NA|TRBV7-3
TGTGCCAGCAGCTTAAGCGGGAGGCTGGGGGGGGCAGATACGCAGTATTTT
CASSLSGRLGGADTQYF
>TRBJ2-1|NA|few|TRBV9
TGTGCCAGCAGCGACCGGGACTGGCAGGGGAATGAGCAGTTCTTC
CASSDRDWQGNEQFF
>TRBJ2-7|NA|few|TRBV4-2
TGTGCCAGCAGTGACGGGACTCAGGGTAGTGACGAGCAGTACTTC
CASSDGTQGSDEQYF
>TRBJ1-2|TRBD1|many|TRBV2
TGTGCCAGCAGTTTAACAGGGGAAGGCTACACCTTC
CASSLTGEGYTF
>TRBJ2-2|TRBD2|many|TRBV20-1
TGCAGTGCTAGAGATCAGTTAGCGGGTAACACCGGGGAGCTGTTTTTT
CSARDQLAGNTGELFF
>TRBJ2-5|TRBD1|many|TRBV28
TGTGCCAGCAGTTTTACAGGGGGCTTAGGGCAAGAGACCCAGTACTTC
CASSFTGGLGQETQYF
>TRBJ2-5|NA|many|TRBV18
TGTGCCAGCTCACCGACTAGCCAAGAGACCCAGTACTTC
CASSPTSQETQYF
>TRBJ1-2|TRBD1|many|TRBV5-6
TGTGCCAGCAGCCCTCCCGGGACAGGGAAATATGGCTACACCTTC
CASSPPGTGKYGYTF
>TRBJ1-4|TRBD1|many|TRBV7-2
TGTGCCAGCAGCTCTAGAGGACAGGGGACCTCCGATGAAAAACTGTTTTTT
CASSSRGQGTSDEKLFF
>TRBJ2-1|NA|NA|TRBV6-2/TRBV6-3
TGTGCCAGCAGTTACACCGACTACAATGAGCAGTTCTTC
CASSYTDYNEQFF
>TRBJ2-2|TRBD1|many|TRBV5-1
TGCGCCAGCTGGGACAGGGACACCGGGGAGCTGTTTTTT
CASWDRDTGELFF
>TRBJ2-1|NA|many|TRBV5-1
TGCGCCAGCAGCTTGTTGGGTGAGCAGTTCTTC
CASSLLGEQFF
>TRBJ2-5|NA|NA|TRBV4-3
TGCGCCAGCAGCCAAGAGAGCTGGGAGACCCAGTACTTC
CASSQESWETQYF
>TRBJ1-3|NA|NA|TRBV28
TGTGCCAGCAGCCCCGATAGGGTCCGTGGAAACACCATATATTTT
CASSPDRVRGNTIYF
>TRBJ2-1|TRBD2|few|TRBV19
TGTGCCAGTCACGCGGGAGGGGCCTACAATGAGCAGTTCTTC
CASHAGGAYNEQFF
>TRBJ2-1|NA|many|TRBV12-3/TRBV12-4
TGTGCCAGCAGTCCAGCTAACAGGGAACAATATGAGCAGTTCTTC
CASSPANREQYEQFF
>TRBJ2-5|TRBD1|NA|TRBV27
TGTGCCACCCGGCTAACAGGGGGAGAGACCCAGTACTTC
CATRLTGGETQYF
>TRBJ2-7|NA|many|TRBV9
TGTGCCAGCAGCGGCGGAACCGGGACAGCGGGCTCCTACGAGCAGTACTTC
CASSGGTGTAGSYEQYF
>TRBJ2-7|NA|many|TRBV7-3
TGTGCCAGCAGCTTATCAGGTAGCGGTGCCTACGAGCAGTACTTC
CASSLSGSGAYEQYF
>TRBJ2-7|TRBD1|NA|TRBV6-2/TRBV6-3
TGTGCCAGCAGTGACTCGAGTCGGCCAGGGGGGCAGTACTTC
CASSDSSRPGGQYF
>TRBJ1-2|TRBD1|few|TRBV9
TGTGCCAGCAGCGTAGAGACAGGGTTCGGCTACACCTTC
CASSVETGFGYTF
>TRBJ2-7|NA|many|TRBV11-2
TGTGCCAGCAGCTTCGGGGGAACAAGTGAGCAGTACTTC
CASSFGGTSEQYF
>TRBJ2-5|TRBD2|few|TRBV5-4
TGTGCCAGCAGCTTCGGAGCGGGAGAAGAGACCCAGTACTTC
CASSFGAGEETQYF
>TRBJ2-7|NA|NA|TRBV4-1
TGCGCCAGCAGCCAAGTAGGGGCGGAAACCTACGAGCAGTACTTC
CASSQVGAETYEQYF
>TRBJ1-2|NA|many|TRBV28
TGTGCCAGCAGGTCTCTGGCGGGCGGCTATGGCTACACCTTC
CASRSLAGGYGYTF